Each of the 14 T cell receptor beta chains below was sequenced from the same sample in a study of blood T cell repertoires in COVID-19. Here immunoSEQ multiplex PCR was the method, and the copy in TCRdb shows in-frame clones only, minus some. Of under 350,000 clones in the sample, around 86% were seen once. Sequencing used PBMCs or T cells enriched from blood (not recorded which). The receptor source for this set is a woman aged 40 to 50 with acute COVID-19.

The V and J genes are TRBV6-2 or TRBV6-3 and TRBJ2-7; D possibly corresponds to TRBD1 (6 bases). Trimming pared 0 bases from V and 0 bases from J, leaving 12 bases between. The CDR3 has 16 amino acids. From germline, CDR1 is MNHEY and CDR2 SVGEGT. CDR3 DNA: TGTGCCAGCAGTTACTCAATTAGACAGGTCTCCTACGAGCAGTACTTC. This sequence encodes CASSYSIRQVSYEQYF.

CDR3 residues: CASTGTNTGELFF. For the CDR3, the DNA is TGTGCCAGCACGGGGACGAACACCGGGGAGCTGTTTTTT. V is TRBV14 and J is TRBJ2-2, with D tentatively TRBD2 (5 bases). Germline V gene sequence: CDR1 SGHDN, CDR2 FVKESK. The length of the CDR3 is 13 residues. The V end was cut by 7 bases, the J end by 0 bases, with 6 bases between.

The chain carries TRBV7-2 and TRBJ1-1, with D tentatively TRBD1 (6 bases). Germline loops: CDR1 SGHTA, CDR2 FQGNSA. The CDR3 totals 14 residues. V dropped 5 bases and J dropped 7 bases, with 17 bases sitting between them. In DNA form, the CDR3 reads TGTGCCAGCAGCCGGGGGGGGCAGGGGAGTGAAGCTTTCTTT. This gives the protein CASSRGGQGSEAFF.

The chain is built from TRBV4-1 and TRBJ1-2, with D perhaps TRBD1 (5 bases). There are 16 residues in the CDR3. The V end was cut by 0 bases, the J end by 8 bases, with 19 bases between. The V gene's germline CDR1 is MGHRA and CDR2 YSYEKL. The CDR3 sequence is CASSQDFLALRGGYTF. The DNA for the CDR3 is TGCGCCAGCAGCCAAGATTTTTTGGCCCTACGGGGGGGCTACACCTTC.

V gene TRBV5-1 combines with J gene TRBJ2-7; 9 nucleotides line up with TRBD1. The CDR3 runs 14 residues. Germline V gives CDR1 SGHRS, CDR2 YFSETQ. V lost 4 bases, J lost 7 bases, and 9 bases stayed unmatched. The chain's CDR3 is CASSLMDRGFEQYF. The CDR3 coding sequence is TGCGCCAGCAGCCTGATGGACAGGGGATTTGAGCAGTACTTC.

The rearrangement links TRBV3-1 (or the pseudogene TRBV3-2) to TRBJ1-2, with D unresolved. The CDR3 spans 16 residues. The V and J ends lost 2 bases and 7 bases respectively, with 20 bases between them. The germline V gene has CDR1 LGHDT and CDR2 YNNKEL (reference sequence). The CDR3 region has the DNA TGTGCCAGCAGCCAAAGTCTGACTTCATCGGAGGGTGGCTACACCTTC. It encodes CASSQSLTSSEGGYTF.

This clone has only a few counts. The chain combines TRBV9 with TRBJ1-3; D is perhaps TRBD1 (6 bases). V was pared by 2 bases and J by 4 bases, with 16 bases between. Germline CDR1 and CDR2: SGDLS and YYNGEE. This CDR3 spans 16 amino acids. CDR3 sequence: CASSVGIPGAGNTIYF. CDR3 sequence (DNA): TGTGCCAGCAGCGTGGGTATACCAGGGGCCGGAAACACCATATATTTT.

The CDR3, as DNA: TGTGCCAGCAGCCCACGACTAGCGTGGGGGGATGAGCAGTTCTTC. It codes for CASSPRLAWGDEQFF. This chain links TRBV7-9 with TRBJ2-1; 8 nucleotides line up with TRBD2. The CDR3 consists of 15 residues. Germline assignment: CDR1 SEHNR and CDR2 FQNEAQ (reference sequence). V dropped 5 bases and J dropped 8; count of bases not matched to a gene: 11.

For the CDR3, the DNA is TGCGCCAGCAGCTTGGGGTTAGACACAGATACGCAGTATTTT. Amino acids: CASSLGLDTDTQYF. The genes are TRBV5-1 and TRBJ2-3; the D is unclear. CDR1 and CDR2 from the germline V gene are SGHRS and YFSETQ. CDR3 size: 14 residues. V gave up 0 bases and J gave up 2 bases, with 7 bases separating them.

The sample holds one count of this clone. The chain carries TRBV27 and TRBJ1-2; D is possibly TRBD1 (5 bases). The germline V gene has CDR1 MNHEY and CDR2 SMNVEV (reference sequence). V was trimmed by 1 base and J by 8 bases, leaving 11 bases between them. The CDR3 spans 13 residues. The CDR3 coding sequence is TGTGCCAGCAGTTTATTTGCCAGGGAAGGCTACACCTTC. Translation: CASSLFAREGYTF.

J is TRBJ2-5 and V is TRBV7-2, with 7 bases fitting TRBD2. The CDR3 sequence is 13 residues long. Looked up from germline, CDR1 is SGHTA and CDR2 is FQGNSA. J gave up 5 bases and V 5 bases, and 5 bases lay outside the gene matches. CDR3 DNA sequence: TGTGCCAGCAGCCCCGGGGGAGGGGAGACCCAGTACTTC. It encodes CASSPGGGETQYF.

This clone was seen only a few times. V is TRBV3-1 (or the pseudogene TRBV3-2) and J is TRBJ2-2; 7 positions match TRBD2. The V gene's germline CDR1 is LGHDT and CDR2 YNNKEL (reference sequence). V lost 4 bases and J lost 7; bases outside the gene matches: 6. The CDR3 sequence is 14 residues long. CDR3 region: CASSRTSESGELFF. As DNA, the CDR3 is TGTGCCAGCAGCCGAACTAGCGAAAGCGGGGAGCTGTTTTTT.

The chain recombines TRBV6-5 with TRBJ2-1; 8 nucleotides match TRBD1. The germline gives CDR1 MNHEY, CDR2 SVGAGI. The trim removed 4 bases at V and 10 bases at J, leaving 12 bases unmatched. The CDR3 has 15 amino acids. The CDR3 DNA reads TGTGCCAGCAGTTCCAGAGACAGGGGAAGAAAGGAGCAGTTCTTC. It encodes CASSSRDRGRKEQFF.

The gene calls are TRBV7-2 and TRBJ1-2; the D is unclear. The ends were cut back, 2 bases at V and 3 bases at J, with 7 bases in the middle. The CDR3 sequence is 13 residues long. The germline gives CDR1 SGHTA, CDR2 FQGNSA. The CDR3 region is CASSLFTDYGYTF. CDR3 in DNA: TGTGCCAGCAGCTTATTTACAGACTATGGCTACACCTTC.